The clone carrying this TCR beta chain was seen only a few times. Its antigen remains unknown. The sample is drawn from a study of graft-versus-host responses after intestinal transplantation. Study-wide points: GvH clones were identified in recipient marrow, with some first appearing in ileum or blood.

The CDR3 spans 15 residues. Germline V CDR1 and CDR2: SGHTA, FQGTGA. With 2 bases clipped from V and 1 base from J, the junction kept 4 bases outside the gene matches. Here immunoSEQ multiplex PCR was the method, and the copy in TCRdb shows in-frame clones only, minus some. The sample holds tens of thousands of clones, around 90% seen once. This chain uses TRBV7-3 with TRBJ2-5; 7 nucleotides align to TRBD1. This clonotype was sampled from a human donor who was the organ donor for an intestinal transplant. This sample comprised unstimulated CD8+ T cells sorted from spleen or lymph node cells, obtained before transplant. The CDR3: CASSLEGAGQETQYF. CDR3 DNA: TGTGCCAGCAGCTTAGAGGGGGCAGGCCAAGAGACCCAGTACTTC.